Sequencing of this T cell receptor beta chain was carried out in a study of T cell clones after liver transplantation (dated by TCRdb to the late 2010s). Turning to the overall study: Samples were obtained from ITN030ST, a randomized trial in which withdrawal of immunosuppression was attempted within 2 years of liver transplantation. Tolerance meant complete immunosuppression withdrawal for at least one year without liver enzymes rising beyond twice the upper limit of normal. After a pre-transplant mixed lymphocyte reaction, TCRbeta sequencing was used to pinpoint donor-reactive T cell clones, which were subsequently tracked in post-transplant blood. No induction therapy was given to the subjects, and standard immunosuppression was administered until randomization at 12-24 months post-transplant. Of the eight recipients, a few were HCV-positive, while the remaining recipients had been transplanted for non-autoimmune, non-viral indications. Third party-reactive TCRbeta sequences were also identified from pre-transplant MLRs to serve as an antigen-independent comparator for donor-reactive sequences. The studied cohort comprised 8 liver transplant recipients, 3 classified as tolerant and 5 as non-tolerant. Blood samples were taken pre-transplant, pre-randomization before withdrawal, and post-randomization after full withdrawal or failed withdrawal.

The sample's time point label is to be understood as: pre-transplant. Unstimulated PBMCs, after thawing, were stained for CD3, CD4 and CD8 and then FACS-sorted into CD3+CD4+ and CD3+CD8+ populations. Randomization to immunosuppression withdrawal applied to every one of the 8 studied subjects. The Qiagen DNeasy Blood and Tissue Kit was used for genomic DNA isolation. In the case of this clone: Its antigen is currently not known. Qualities for individual bases were not recorded, and no much larger clone is one base off.

Findings and caveats that apply to the study as a whole: When repertoire turnover was taken into account, detection of donor-reactive sequences was significantly reduced in 7 of 8 subjects for CD4 and in 8 of 8 subjects for CD8. Low numbers of available donor cells limited the measurable donor-reactive repertoire in two subjects. Circulating donor-reactive CD4 TCRbeta sequences fell significantly post-transplant in most of the 8 subjects, irrespective of tolerance or HCV status. Donor-reactive sequences decreased more than third party-reactive sequences, which suggests partial antigen-specific deletion that was not related to withdrawal success. Because allograft tissue specimens were not available, migration of donor-reactive T cells into the graft, rather than deletion, may have occurred. Because of small, heterogeneous patient numbers and non-standardized post-transplant time points, the conclusions were only preliminary.

High-throughput TCRbeta CDR3 sequencing of frozen genomic DNA was performed by immunoSEQ, including PCR amplification, mapping, bias correction and internal controls. The authors processed their data as follows. Productive rearrangements were kept, and unique TCRbeta sequences were defined by CDR3 nucleotide sequence plus V and J gene. For a sequence to be called donor-reactive, it needed a frequency of at least 0.01% and at least 5-fold expansion in CFSE-low cells compared with unstimulated pre-transplant cells. Minimum frequency thresholds were set for each subject on the basis of the unstimulated sample with the lowest template count, so that a detection power of at least 90% was ensured. Jensen-Shannon divergence between the top 1000 TCRbeta sequences after and before transplant was used to measure repertoire turnover. Changes in detection of donor-reactive sequences were assessed with two-sided Fisher's exact tests. TCRdb took this table from immuneACCESS and kept in-frame rearrangements with V and J called. Such tables lack part of the clones; where checked against another copy, unresolved V genes explain under half of the gap, and the rest is unexplained. V and J calls and clone size are given by that table; D and trimming were obtained from the DNA. For this sample the table gives about 78,000 clones, of which 80% were detected only once. The ten largest clones take up about 0.6% of the sample.

Measured from the cysteine to the phenylalanine, the CDR3 is 15 residues long. Only the CDR3 region is kept as DNA, spanning 45 bases read in frame from base 1. V is reduced by 2 bases and J by 5 bases, leaving a spacing of 13 bases between them. The germline V gene supplies CDR1 SGDLS and CDR2 YYNGEE. The sequence was collected from a human donor who received a liver transplant. The rearrangement joined TRBV9 to TRBJ2-2; TRBD1 could be the D gene, as 6 bases match. This sample comprised CD4+ T cells from blood, obtained before liver transplant. The base sequence is TGTGCCAGCAGCGTCAGAGGGACAACAACCGGGGAGCTGTTTTTT. It translates as CASSVRGTTTGELFF.